This entry lists 30 T cell receptor beta chains sequenced from one sample in a study of T cell responses to AZD1222 COVID-19 vaccine. Data came from immunoSEQ multiplex PCR; TCRdb stores just in-frame clones and leaves some out. The sample holds 90,000 to 150,000 clones, more than 70% seen once. Sequenced here: peripheral blood, sampled 28 days after the second AZD1222 dose. The receptors here all came from an adult who received the AZD1222 COVID-19 vaccine.

The genes are TRBV5-1 and TRBJ1-2, with D maybe TRBD1 (5 bases). The CDR3 runs to 15 residues. Trimming took 2 bases from V and 3 from J, leaving 14 bases between them. The germline V gene has CDR1 SGHRS and CDR2 YFSETQ. The CDR3 DNA reads as TGCGCCAGCAGCTTAGGCAGGGAGACGCACTATGGCTACACCTTC. Protein: CASSLGRETHYGYTF.

The chain links TRBV7-7 to TRBJ1-6, with D unclear. Germline V gene data show CDR1 as SSHAT and CDR2 as FNYEAQ (reference sequence). Trimming cost V 3 bases and J 6 bases, with 21 bases left between them. The CDR3 loop spans 18 amino acids. CDR3 nucleotide sequence: TGTGCCAGCAGCTTTATACTCCTGGGTTACGGCTCTAATTCACCCCTCCACTTT. Amino acid sequence: CASSFILLGYGSNSPLHF.

J is TRBJ2-1 and V is TRBV14; possible D gene TRBD2, 6 bases. This CDR3 contains 14 residues. V was clipped by 3 bases and J by 8 bases, with 14 bases between them. The germline V gene has CDR1 SGHDN and CDR2 FVKESK. The CDR3 DNA sequence: TGTGCCAGCAGCCACCTAGGAGGGTCTTATGAGCAGTTCTTC. Amino acid sequence: CASSHLGGSYEQFF.

For the CDR3, the DNA is TGTGCCAGCAGTTTCAGCGGGAGGGCCATAGCCAAAAACATTCAGTACTTC. It codes for CASSFSGRAIAKNIQYF. The chain joins TRBV27 to TRBJ2-4; 10 bases match TRBD2. This CDR3 is 17 amino acids long. Germline V CDR1 and CDR2: MNHEY, SMNVEV (reference sequence). V dropped 3 bases and J dropped 0; count of bases not matched to a gene: 5.

The chain has TRBV9 and TRBJ1-6; D gene uncertain. The V gene lost 4 bases and the J gene lost 0 bases, with 11 bases spanning the gap. Germline V gene data show CDR1 as SGDLS and CDR2 as YYNGEE. The CDR3 contains 16 residues. The CDR3 nucleotides read TGTGCCAGCAGCTCTGGAAGTAGCTCCTATAATTCACCCCTCCACTTT. Protein sequence: CASSSGSSSYNSPLHF.

The rearrangement links TRBV11-2 to TRBJ1-4; D is undetermined. The length of the CDR3 is 14 residues. Per germline, CDR1 SGHAT and CDR2 FQNNGV. V lost 0 bases and J lost 7, with 9 bases in between. In DNA form, the CDR3 reads TGTGCCAGCAGCTTAGACATCGGTGGTGAAAAACTGTTTTTT. Translating it yields CASSLDIGGEKLFF. Full variable domain (remainder filled in from reference TRBV11-2 and TRBJ1-4): EAGVAQSPRYKIIEKRQSVAFWCNPISGHATLYWYQQILGQGPKLLIQFQNNGVVDDSQLPKDRFSAERLKGVDSTLKIQPAKLEDSAVYLCASSLDIGGEKLFFGSGTQLSVL.

This clone was counted once. This chain's CDR3 is CASSLAFTDTQYF. The CDR3 DNA follows: TGTGCCAGCAGCTTAGCCTTCACAGATACGCAGTATTTT. J is TRBJ2-3 and V is TRBV7-9; D unresolved. Germline CDR1 SEHNR, CDR2 FQNEAQ (reference sequence). The V end lost 0 bases, the J end lost 2 bases, and 3 bases lay between the germline ends. This CDR3 is 13 amino acids long.

The chain recombines TRBV5-4 with TRBJ1-3; possibly TRBD1 for D (6 bases). The CDR3 contains 14 residues. CDR1 and CDR2 (germline): SGHNT, YYREEE (reference sequence). V was pared by 3 bases and J by 3 bases, with 10 bases between. The CDR3 DNA reads as TGTGCCAGCAGCTCACAGGGTTTTGGAAACACCATATATTTT. Amino acid sequence: CASSSQGFGNTIYF.

This clone was counted a single time. V gene TRBV5-4 combines with J gene TRBJ1-2; D possibly corresponds to TRBD1 (5 bases). CDR3 length: 16 residues. Trimming left V 5 bases short and J 1 base short, with 18 bases between. Germline lookup yields CDR1 SGHNT and CDR2 YYREEE (reference sequence). The chain's CDR3 is CASRALLGEVNYGYTF. CDR3 nucleotide sequence: TGTGCCAGCAGGGCTTTGTTGGGGGAAGTTAACTATGGCTACACCTTC.

The chain links TRBV6-4 to TRBJ2-7, with D hard to call. V lost 3 bases and J lost 1, with 10 bases in between. Germline V gene lookup returns CDR1 MRHNA and CDR2 SNTAGT. The CDR3 sequence is 14 residues long. CDR3 residues: CASSEQAQSYEQYF. The CDR3 region has the DNA TGTGCCAGCAGTGAGCAAGCGCAATCCTACGAGCAGTACTTC.

The chain links TRBV18 to TRBJ2-3, with a possible D match to TRBD2 (5 bases). V was shortened by 4 bases and J by 0 bases, with 11 bases between the two germline ends. The CDR3 consists of 15 residues. Germline CDR1 and CDR2: KGHSH and LQKENI. CDR3 protein: CASSRSEASTDTQYF. In nucleotides, the CDR3 is TGTGCCAGCTCACGGTCGGAGGCTAGCACAGATACGCAGTATTTT.

V gene TRBV19 combines with J gene TRBJ1-5; D may be TRBD1 (5 bases). This CDR3 comprises 15 residues. CDR1 and CDR2 from the germline V gene are LNHDA and SQIVND (reference sequence). Trimming pared 0 bases from V and 6 bases from J, leaving 12 bases between. The CDR3 nucleotides are TGTGCCAGTAGTATAGACCAGGGTACGGGTCAGCCCCAGCATTTT. Translated: CASSIDQGTGQPQHF. Together with reference TRBV19 and TRBJ1-5, the CDR3 gives the full variable domain: DGGITQSPKYLFRKEGQNVTLSCEQNLNHDAMYWYRQDPGQGLRLIYYSQIVNDFQKGDIAEGYSVSREKKESFPLTVTSAQKNPTAFYLCASSIDQGTGQPQHFGDGTRLSIL.

Of note for this clone: Other nucleotide sequences in the sample specify the same CDR3. The chain carries TRBV12-3 or TRBV12-4 and TRBJ2-5, with D hard to call. Trimming pared 1 base from V and 2 bases from J, leaving 5 bases between. This CDR3 region has 13 residues. The chain's CDR3 is CASSLGLQETQYF. DNA for the CDR3: TGTGCCAGCAGTTTAGGTCTACAAGAGACCCAGTACTTC.

The V call is TRBV6-5, the J call TRBJ2-5, with 12 nucleotides matching TRBD2. Germline V gene data show CDR1 as MNHEY and CDR2 as SVGAGI. The CDR3 totals 15 residues. V dropped 6 bases and J dropped 7; count of bases not matched to a gene: 9. CDR3 loop: CASSPTSGSVGTQYF. CDR3 sequence (DNA): TGTGCCAGCAGCCCGACTAGCGGGAGTGTAGGGACCCAGTACTTC.

The J gene is TRBJ1-2, the V gene TRBV7-9; D is uncertain. Germline lookup yields CDR1 SEHNR and CDR2 FQNEAQ (reference sequence). The CDR3 totals 11 residues. The V and J ends lost 2 bases and 8 bases respectively, with 6 bases between them. The CDR3 protein is CASSLNLGYTF. The CDR3 DNA reads as TGTGCCAGCAGCTTAAATCTGGGCTACACCTTC.

V usage is TRBV7-2 and J usage is TRBJ1-2; D not resolved. The V gene's germline CDR1 is SGHTA and CDR2 FQGNSA. The CDR3 contains 12 residues. Between the trimmed V and J ends, which lost 4 bases and 4 bases, there was a span of 7 bases. The CDR3 DNA is TGTGCCAGCAGCTCGACCTTCTATGGCTACACCTTC. Its protein is CASSSTFYGYTF. The whole variable domain, filled in from reference TRBV7-2 and TRBJ1-2, reads GAGVSQSPSNKVTEKGKDVELRCDPISGHTALYWYRQSLGQGLEFLIYFQGNSAPDKSGLPSDRFSAERTGGSVSTLTIQRTQQEDSAVYLCASSSTFYGYTFGSGTRLTVV.

The chain uses TRBV15 and TRBJ2-7; D gene ambiguous. Trimming took off 6 bases at V and 0 bases at J, with 9 bases between the two ends. The CDR3 totals 13 residues. Germline assignment: CDR1 LNHNV and CDR2 YYDKDF (reference sequence). The CDR3 sequence: CATRGGSSYEQYF. In nucleotides, the CDR3 is TGTGCCACCAGGGGCGGTAGCTCCTACGAGCAGTACTTC.

The chain uses TRBV30 and TRBJ2-6; no clear D gene. The V and J ends lost 4 bases and 0 bases respectively, with 7 bases between them. Germline CDR1 GTSNPN, CDR2 SVGIG (reference sequence). The CDR3 is made up of 14 amino acids. The CDR3 DNA is TGTGCCTGGATTTCTGGCTCTGGGGCCAACGTCCTGACTTTC. Translation: CAWISGSGANVLTF. The entire variable domain, with the rest obtained from reference TRBV30 and TRBJ2-6, is as follows: SQTIHQWPATLVQPVGSPLSLECTVEGTSNPNLYWYRQAAGRGLQLLFYSVGIGQISSEVPQNLSASRPQDRQFILSSKKLLLSDSGFYLCAWISGSGANVLTFGAGSRLTVL.

In this sample, this clone turned up once. Here the CDR3 DNA reads TGTGCCAGCAGTTTACGGGGGGGAAGCACAGATACGCAGTATTTT. Encoded protein: CASSLRGGSTDTQYF. The chain has TRBV6-4 and TRBJ2-3; 8 bases are shared with TRBD2. This CDR3 contains 15 residues. V shed 5 bases and J 0 bases; nucleotides not matched to a gene: 4. Looked up from germline, CDR1 is MRHNA and CDR2 is SNTAGT.

The rearrangement links TRBV11-1 to TRBJ2-7; TRBD2 matches at 10 bases. Germline CDR1 reads SGHAT; CDR2 reads FQDESV (reference sequence). The J segment lost 2 bases and the V segment lost 4 bases, leaving 8 bases of the junction unmatched. The CDR3 length is 16 residues. The CDR3 reads CASSSRVSGRAYEQYF. CDR3 DNA sequence: TGTGCCAGCAGCTCTAGGGTCAGCGGGAGGGCCTACGAGCAGTACTTC.

This chain uses TRBV7-9 with TRBJ2-7, with D perhaps given as TRBD1 or TRBD2 (5 bases each). This CDR3 contains 14 residues. From germline, CDR1 is SEHNR and CDR2 FQNEAQ (reference sequence). The V end lost 0 bases, the J end lost 5 bases, and 11 bases lay between the germline ends. CDR3 in amino acids: CASSLAWGLNEQYF. CDR3 DNA sequence: TGTGCCAGCAGCTTAGCGTGGGGGTTAAACGAGCAGTACTTC.

The rearrangement joins TRBV6-1 to TRBJ2-7; D might be TRBD1 or TRBD2, each matching 5 bases. V was pared by 1 base and J by 4 bases, with 14 bases between. The germline V gene has CDR1 MNHNS and CDR2 SASEGT. CDR3 size: 15 residues. CDR3 amino acids: CASSEDVRGVYEQYF. Here the CDR3 DNA reads TGTGCCAGCAGTGAAGATGTAAGGGGAGTATACGAGCAGTACTTC.

The CDR3 region is CASSIGQGGYEQYF. In DNA form, the CDR3 reads TGTGCCAGCAGCATTGGACAGGGGGGATACGAGCAGTACTTC. The rearrangement links TRBV9 to TRBJ2-7; 10 nucleotides match TRBD1. The CDR3 contains 14 residues. Looked up from germline, CDR1 is SGDLS and CDR2 is YYNGEE. J lost 4 bases, V lost 4 bases, and 5 bases had no gene match.

The chain employs TRBV10-1 and TRBJ2-1, with a weak D call TRBD2 (6 bases). The CDR3 is 15 amino acids. Trimming removed 2 bases at V and 12 bases at J, with 20 bases between. Germline V gene sequence: CDR1 WNHNN, CDR2 SYGVQD (reference sequence). The CDR3 DNA sequence: TGCGCCAGCAGTGAGCGTGGGACTCCAATTTTCGGGCAGTTCTTC. Amino acids: CASSERGTPIFGQFF.

Here the CDR3 reads CAISERGTGGAWNEKLFF. For the CDR3, the DNA is TGTGCCATCAGTGAGAGGGGGACAGGGGGCGCATGGAATGAAAAACTGTTTTTT. The chain employs TRBV10-3 and TRBJ1-4; 12 bases line up with TRBD1. The CDR3 consists of 18 residues. Per the germline V gene, CDR1 is ENHRY and CDR2 is SYGVKD. The V segment lost 2 bases and the J segment 5 bases; nucleotides outside the gene matches: 9.

J is TRBJ1-3 and V is TRBV5-8; maybe TRBD1 (6 bases). Germline assignment: CDR1 SGHTS and CDR2 YDEGEE. This CDR3 has 14 amino acids. Trimming removed 2 bases at V and 4 bases at J, with 10 bases between. CDR3 in amino acids: CASSLQGLGNTIYF. CDR3 bases: TGTGCCAGCAGCTTACAGGGACTGGGAAACACCATATATTTT.

The chain is built from TRBV11-3 and TRBJ2-1; D remains unclear. CDR1 is SGHNT, CDR2 YENEEA, per germline. The V gene lost 5 bases and the J gene lost 6 bases, with 14 bases spanning the gap. The CDR3 extends over 14 amino acids. The CDR3 sequence: CASSNNHRVNEQFF. The CDR3 DNA reads TGTGCCAGCAGCAATAACCACCGGGTCAATGAGCAGTTCTTC.

The V and J genes are TRBV4-1 and TRBJ2-7, with D unresolved. The CDR3 is made up of 14 amino acids. Germline V gives CDR1 MGHRA, CDR2 YSYEKL. Trimming took off 1 base at V and 3 bases at J, with 10 bases between the two ends. CDR3 amino acids: CASSQVMVGYEQYF. For the CDR3, the DNA is TGCGCCAGCAGCCAAGTGATGGTGGGCTACGAGCAGTACTTC.

The chain links TRBV19 to TRBJ1-1; D uncertain. Germline lookup yields CDR1 LNHDA and CDR2 SQIVND (reference sequence). This CDR3 is 14 amino acids long. V was pared by 3 bases and J by 4 bases, with 12 bases between. CDR3 protein: CASSIRGQATEAFF. CDR3 bases: TGTGCCAGTAGTATCCGAGGGCAGGCCACTGAAGCTTTCTTT.

This clone has a handful of counts. The CDR3 DNA reads TGTGCCAGCAGCAAAGGGGGCGAGCAGTACTTC. Translation gives CASSKGGEQYF. This chain uses TRBV21-1 with TRBJ2-7. TRBV21-1 is reported as a pseudogene. CDR3 size: 11 residues.